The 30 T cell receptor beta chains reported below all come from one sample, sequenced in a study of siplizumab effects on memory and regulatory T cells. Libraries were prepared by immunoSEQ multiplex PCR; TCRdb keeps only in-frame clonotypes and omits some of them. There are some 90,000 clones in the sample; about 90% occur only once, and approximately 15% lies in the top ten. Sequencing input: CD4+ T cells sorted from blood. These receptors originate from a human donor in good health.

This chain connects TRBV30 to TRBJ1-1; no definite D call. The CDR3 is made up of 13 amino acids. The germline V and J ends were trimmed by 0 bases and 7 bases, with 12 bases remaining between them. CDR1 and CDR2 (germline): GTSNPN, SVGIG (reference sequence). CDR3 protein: CAWSVQGLGEAFF. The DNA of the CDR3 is TGTGCCTGGAGTGTACAAGGGCTTGGTGAAGCTTTCTTT. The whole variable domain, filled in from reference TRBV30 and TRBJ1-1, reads SQTIHQWPATLVQPVGSPLSLECTVEGTSNPNLYWYRQAAGRGLQLLFYSVGIGQISSEVPQNLSASRPQDRQFILSSKKLLLSDSGFYLCAWSVQGLGEAFFGQGTRLTVV.

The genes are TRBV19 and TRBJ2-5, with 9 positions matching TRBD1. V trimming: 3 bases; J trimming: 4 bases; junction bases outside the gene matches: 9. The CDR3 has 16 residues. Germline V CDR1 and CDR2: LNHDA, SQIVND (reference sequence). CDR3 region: CASSITGTGRGETQYF. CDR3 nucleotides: TGTGCCAGTAGTATCACCGGGACAGGGAGGGGAGAGACCCAGTACTTC.

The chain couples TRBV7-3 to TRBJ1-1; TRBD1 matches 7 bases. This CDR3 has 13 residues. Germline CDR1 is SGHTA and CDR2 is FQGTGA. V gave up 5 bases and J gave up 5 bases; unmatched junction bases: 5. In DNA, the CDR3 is TGTGCCAGCAGCCCAGGACAGGATACTGAAGCTTTCTTT. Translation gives CASSPGQDTEAFF.

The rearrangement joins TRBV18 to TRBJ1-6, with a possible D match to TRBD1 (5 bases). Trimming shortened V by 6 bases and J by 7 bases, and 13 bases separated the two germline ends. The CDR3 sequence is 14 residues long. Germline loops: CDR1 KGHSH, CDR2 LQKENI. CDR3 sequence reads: CASSGGTGNSPLHF. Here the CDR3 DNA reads TGTGCCAGCTCTGGCGGGACGGGAAATTCACCCCTCCACTTT.

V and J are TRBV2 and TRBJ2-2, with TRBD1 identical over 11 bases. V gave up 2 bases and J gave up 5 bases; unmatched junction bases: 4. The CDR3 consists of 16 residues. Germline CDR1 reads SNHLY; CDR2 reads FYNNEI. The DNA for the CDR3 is TGTGCCAGCAGTGAACCGGGACAGGGGGTAACCGGGGAGCTGTTTTTT. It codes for CASSEPGQGVTGELFF.

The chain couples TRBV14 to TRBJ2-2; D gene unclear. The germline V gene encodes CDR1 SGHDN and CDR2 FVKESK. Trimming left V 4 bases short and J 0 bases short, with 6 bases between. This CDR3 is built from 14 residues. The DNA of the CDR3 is TGTGCCAGCAGCCCCCTAGCGAACACCGGGGAGCTGTTTTTT. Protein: CASSPLANTGELFF.

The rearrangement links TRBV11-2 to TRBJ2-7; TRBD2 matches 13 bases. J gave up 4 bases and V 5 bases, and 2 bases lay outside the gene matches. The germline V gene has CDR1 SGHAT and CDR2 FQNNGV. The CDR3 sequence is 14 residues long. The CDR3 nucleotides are TGTGCCAGCAGCAAGACTAGCGGGAGGTACGAGCAGTACTTC. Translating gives CASSKTSGRYEQYF.

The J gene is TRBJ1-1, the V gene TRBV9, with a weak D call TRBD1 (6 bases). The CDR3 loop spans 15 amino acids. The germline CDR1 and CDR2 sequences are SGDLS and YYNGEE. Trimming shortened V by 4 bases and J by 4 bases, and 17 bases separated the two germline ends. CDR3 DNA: TGTGCCAGCAGCCGAGATATCAGGGGTGGCACTGAAGCTTTCTTT. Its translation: CASSRDIRGGTEAFF.

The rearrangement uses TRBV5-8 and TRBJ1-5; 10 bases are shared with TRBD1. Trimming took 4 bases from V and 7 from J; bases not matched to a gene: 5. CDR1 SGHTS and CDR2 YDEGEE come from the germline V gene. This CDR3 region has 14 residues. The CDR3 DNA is TGTGCCAGCAGCAGGGGGACAGGGGTCCAGCCCCAGCATTTT. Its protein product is CASSRGTGVQPQHF.

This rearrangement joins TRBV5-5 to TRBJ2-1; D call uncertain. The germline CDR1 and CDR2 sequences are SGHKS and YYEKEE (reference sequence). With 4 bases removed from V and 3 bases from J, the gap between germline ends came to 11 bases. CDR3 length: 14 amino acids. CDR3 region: CASSTDGFYNEQFF. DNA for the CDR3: TGTGCCAGCAGCACGGACGGGTTCTACAATGAGCAGTTCTTC.

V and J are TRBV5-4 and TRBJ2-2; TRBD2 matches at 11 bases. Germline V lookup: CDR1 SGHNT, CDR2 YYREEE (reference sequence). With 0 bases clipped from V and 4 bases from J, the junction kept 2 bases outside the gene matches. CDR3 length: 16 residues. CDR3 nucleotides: TGTGCCAGCAGCTTGGCCGGGACTAGCGGCACCGGGGAGCTGTTTTTT. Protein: CASSLAGTSGTGELFF. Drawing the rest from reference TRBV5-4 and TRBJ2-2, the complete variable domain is ETGVTQSPTHLIKTRGQQVTLRCSSQSGHNTVSWYQQALGQGPQFIFQYYREEENGRGNFPPRFSGLQFPNYSSELNVNALELDDSALYLCASSLAGTSGTGELFFGEGSRLTVL.

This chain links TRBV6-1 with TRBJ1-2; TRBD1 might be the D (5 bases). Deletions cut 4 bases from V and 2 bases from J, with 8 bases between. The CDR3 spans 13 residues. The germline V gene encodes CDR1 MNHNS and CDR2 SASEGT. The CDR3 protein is CASSVGANYGYTF. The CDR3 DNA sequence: TGTGCCAGCAGTGTTGGGGCGAACTATGGCTACACCTTC.

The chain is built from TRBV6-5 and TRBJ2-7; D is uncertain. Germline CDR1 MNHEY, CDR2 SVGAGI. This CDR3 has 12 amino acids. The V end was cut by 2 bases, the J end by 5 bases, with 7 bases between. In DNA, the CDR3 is TGTGCCAGCAGTTACAGGGCCCACGAGCAGTACTTC. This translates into CASSYRAHEQYF.

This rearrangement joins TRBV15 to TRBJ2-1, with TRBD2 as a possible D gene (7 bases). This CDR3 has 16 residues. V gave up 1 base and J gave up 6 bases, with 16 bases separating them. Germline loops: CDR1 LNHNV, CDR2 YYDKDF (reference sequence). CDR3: CATSRGLRGRGNEQFF. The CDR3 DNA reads TGTGCCACCAGCAGAGGGTTGCGGGGGCGAGGCAATGAGCAGTTCTTC. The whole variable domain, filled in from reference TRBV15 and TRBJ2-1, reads DAMVIQNPRYQVTQFGKPVTLSCSQTLNHNVMYWYQQKSSQAPKLLFHYYDKDFNNEADTPDNFQSRRPNTSFCFLDIRSPGLGDTAMYLCATSRGLRGRGNEQFFGPGTRLTVL.

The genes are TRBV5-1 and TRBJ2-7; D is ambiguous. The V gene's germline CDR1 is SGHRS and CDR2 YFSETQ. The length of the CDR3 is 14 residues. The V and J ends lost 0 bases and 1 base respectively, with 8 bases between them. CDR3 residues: CASSLAVVSYEQYF. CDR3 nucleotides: TGCGCCAGCAGCTTGGCGGTGGTATCCTACGAGCAGTACTTC. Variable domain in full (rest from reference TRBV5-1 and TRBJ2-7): KAGVTQTPRYLIKTRGQQVTLSCSPISGHRSVSWYQQTPGQGLQFLFEYFSETQRNKGNFPGRFSGRQFSNSRSEMNVSTLELGDSALYLCASSLAVVSYEQYFGPGTRLTVT.

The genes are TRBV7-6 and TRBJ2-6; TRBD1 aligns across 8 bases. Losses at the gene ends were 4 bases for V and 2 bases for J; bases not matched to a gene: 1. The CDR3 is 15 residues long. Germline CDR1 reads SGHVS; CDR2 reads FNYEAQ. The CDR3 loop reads CASSSQGAGANVLTF. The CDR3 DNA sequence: TGTGCCAGCAGCTCACAGGGGGCTGGGGCCAACGTCCTGACTTTC.

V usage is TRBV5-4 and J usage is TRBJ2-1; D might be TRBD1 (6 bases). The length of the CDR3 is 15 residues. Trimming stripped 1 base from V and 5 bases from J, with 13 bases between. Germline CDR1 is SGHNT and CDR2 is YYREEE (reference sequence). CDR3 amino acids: CASSLPGAGNNEQFF. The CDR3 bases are TGTGCCAGCAGCTTGCCAGGGGCCGGAAACAATGAGCAGTTCTTC.

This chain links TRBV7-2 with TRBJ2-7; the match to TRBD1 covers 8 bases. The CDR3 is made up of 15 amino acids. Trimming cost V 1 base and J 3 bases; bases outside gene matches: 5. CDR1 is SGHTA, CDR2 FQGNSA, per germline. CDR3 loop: CASSLGQGAYYEQYF. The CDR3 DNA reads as TGTGCCAGCAGCTTAGGGCAGGGGGCTTACTACGAGCAGTACTTC.

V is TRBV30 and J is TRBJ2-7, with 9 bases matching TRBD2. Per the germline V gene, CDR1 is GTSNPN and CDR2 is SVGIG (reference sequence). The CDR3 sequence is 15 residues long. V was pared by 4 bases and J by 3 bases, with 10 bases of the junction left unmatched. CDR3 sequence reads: CAWTVRGRAVYEQYF. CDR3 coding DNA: TGTGCCTGGACAGTGCGCGGGAGGGCCGTCTACGAGCAGTACTTC.

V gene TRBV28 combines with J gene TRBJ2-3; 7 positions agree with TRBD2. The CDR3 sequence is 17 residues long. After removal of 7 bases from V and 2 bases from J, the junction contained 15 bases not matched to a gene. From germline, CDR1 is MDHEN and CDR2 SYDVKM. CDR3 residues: CASTVLGIAGLTDTQYF. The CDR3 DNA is TGTGCCAGCACCGTTTTGGGGATAGCGGGTCTCACAGATACGCAGTATTTT.

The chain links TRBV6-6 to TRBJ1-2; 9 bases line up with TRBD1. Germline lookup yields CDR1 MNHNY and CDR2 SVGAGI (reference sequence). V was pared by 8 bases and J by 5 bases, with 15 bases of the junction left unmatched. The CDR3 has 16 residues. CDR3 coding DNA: TGTGCCAGCGAAAGCCGCCGGACAGGGGATCGGTATGGCTACACCTTC. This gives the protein CASESRRTGDRYGYTF.

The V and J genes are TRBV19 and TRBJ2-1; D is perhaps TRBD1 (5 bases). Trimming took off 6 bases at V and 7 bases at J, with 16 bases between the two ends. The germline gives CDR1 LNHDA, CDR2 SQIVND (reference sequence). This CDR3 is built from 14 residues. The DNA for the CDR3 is TGTGCCAGTAGGCCCTACTCCAAGGGGAATGAGCAGTTCTTC. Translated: CASRPYSKGNEQFF.

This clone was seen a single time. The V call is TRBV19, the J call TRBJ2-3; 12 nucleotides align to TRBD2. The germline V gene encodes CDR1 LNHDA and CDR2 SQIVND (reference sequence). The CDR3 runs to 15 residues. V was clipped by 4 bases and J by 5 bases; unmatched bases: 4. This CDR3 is CASSTGLAGKDTQYF. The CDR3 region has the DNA TGTGCCAGTAGTACCGGACTAGCGGGAAAAGATACGCAGTATTTT.

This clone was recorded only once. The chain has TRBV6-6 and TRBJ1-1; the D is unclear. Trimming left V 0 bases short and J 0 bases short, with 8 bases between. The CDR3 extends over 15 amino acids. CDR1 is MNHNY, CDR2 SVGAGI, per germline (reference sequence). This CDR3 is CASSYSVRLNTEAFF. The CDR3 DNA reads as TGTGCCAGCAGTTACTCAGTCCGATTGAACACTGAAGCTTTCTTT.

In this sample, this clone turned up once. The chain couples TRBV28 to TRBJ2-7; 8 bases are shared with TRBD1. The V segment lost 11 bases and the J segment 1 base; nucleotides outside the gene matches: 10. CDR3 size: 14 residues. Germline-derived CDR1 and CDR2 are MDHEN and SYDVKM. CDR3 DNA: TGTGCCTCCTCCGCGCAGGGGGCTTCCTACGAGCAGTACTTC. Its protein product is CASSAQGASYEQYF.

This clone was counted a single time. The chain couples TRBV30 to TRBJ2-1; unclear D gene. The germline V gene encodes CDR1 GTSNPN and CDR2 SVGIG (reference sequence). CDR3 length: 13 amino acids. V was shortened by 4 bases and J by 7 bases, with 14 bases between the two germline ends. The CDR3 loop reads CAWTSVKGNEQFF. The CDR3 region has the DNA TGTGCCTGGACCAGCGTGAAGGGTAATGAGCAGTTCTTC.

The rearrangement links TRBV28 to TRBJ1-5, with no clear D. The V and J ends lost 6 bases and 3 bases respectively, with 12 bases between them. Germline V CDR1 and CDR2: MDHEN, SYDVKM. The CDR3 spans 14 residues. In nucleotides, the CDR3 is TGTGCCAGCAGCCCGGGTCAATACAATCAGCCCCAGCATTTT. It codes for CASSPGQYNQPQHF.

CDR3 loop: CASRTGAQETQYF. In nucleotides, the CDR3 is TGTGCCAGCAGAACAGGGGCTCAAGAGACCCAGTACTTC. The chain recombines TRBV6-6 with TRBJ2-5; 7 nucleotides align to TRBD1. CDR3 length: 13 amino acids. After removal of 6 bases from V and 2 bases from J, the junction contained 3 bases not matched to a gene. Germline CDR1 MNHNY, CDR2 SVGAGI (reference sequence).

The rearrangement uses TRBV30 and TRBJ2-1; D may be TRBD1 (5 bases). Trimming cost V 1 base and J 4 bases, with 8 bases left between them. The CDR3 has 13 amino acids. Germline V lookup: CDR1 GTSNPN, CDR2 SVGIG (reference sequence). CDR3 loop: CAWSADRYNEQFF. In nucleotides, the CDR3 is TGTGCCTGGAGTGCCGACAGATACAATGAGCAGTTCTTC.

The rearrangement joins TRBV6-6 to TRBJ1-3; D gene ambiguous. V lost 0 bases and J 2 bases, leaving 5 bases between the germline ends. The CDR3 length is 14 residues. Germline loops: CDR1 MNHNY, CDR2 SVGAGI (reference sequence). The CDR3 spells CASSYSQTGNTIYF. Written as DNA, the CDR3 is TGTGCCAGCAGTTACTCGCAGACTGGAAACACCATATATTTT.